This T cell receptor (beta chain) came from a study of cytotoxic CD8 clonotypes in ibrutinib-treated CLL. Study-level information: The samples contained a few hundred thousand productive templates on average. They also contained an average of roughly 99,000 productive rearrangements.

Deep sequencing aimed at 1 in 200,000 to 1 in 1 million T cells' resolution. Measured with immunoSEQ multiplex PCR; TCRdb has only the in-frame clones, and not every one. The repertoire holds about 310,000 clones, with around four fifths as singletons. Deletions cut 0 bases from V and 1 base from J, with 11 bases between. This CDR3 region has 15 residues. Germline V gene sequence: CDR1 SGDLS, CDR2 YYNGEE. The chain carries TRBV9 and TRBJ2-7; D is unclear. This receptor was taken from a human donor with chronic lymphocytic leukemia. Sequencing used PBMCs, obtained before ibrutinib treatment. The CDR3 spells CASSVAPTESYEQYF. In DNA, the CDR3 is TGTGCCAGCAGCGTAGCTCCAACGGAATCCTACGAGCAGTACTTC.